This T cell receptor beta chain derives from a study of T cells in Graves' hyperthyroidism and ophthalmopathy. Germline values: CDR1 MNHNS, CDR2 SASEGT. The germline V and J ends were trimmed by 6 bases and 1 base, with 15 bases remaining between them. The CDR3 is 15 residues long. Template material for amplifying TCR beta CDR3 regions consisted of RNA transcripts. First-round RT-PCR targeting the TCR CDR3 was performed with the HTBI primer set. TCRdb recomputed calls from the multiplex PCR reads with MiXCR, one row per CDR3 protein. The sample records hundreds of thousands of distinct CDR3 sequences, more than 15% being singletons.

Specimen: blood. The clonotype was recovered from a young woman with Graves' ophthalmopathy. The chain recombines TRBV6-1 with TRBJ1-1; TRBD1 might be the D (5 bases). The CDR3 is CASRETGDTNTEAFF. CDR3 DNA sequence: TGTGCCAGCAGGGAAACAGGTGATACGAACACTGAAGCTTTCTTT.